Below, 30 T cell receptor beta chains from the same sample are listed, as sequenced in a study of blood T cell repertoires in COVID-19 (TCRdb year 2020). Library preparation was by the immunoSEQ multiplex PCR assay. TCRdb stores this immuneACCESS table with in-frame sequences only. Part of the clones is absent; in the studies checked, under half of the shortfall reflects unresolved V genes, and no reason is known for the rest. In this sample the table shows roughly 12,000 clones, over 70% of which occur a single time. 35% to 55% of the sample is held by the ten biggest clonotypes. Sequencing used peripheral blood. The source of these receptors is a man of 80 years or more with acute or convalescent COVID-19.

The V and J genes are TRBV4-2 and TRBJ2-7; the D gene is possibly TRBD1 (6 bases). CDR3 length equals 15 residues. V lost 0 bases to trimming and J lost 3 bases, with 12 bases between them. The V gene's germline CDR1 is LGHNA and CDR2 YNFKEQ. CDR3 nucleotides: TGTGCCAGCAGCCAAGAACTCAGGGGATACTACGAGCAGTACTTC. Its protein is CASSQELRGYYEQYF.

The chain uses TRBV2 and TRBJ1-6, with no clear D. The CDR3 has 14 amino acids. Looked up from germline, CDR1 is SNHLY and CDR2 is FYNNEI. V shed 7 bases and J shed 0 bases, with 7 bases lying between them. CDR3 residues: CASKGSSYNSPLHF. In nucleotides, the CDR3 is TGTGCCAGCAAAGGGAGCTCCTATAATTCACCCCTCCACTTT.

V is TRBV12-3 or TRBV12-4 and J is TRBJ1-1; D gene ambiguous. V lost 5 bases, J lost 6 bases, and 10 bases lay in between. This CDR3 has 12 residues. The CDR3 DNA follows: TGTGCCAGCAGTGCGGGTCGGGCTGAAGCTTTCTTT. It yields the protein CASSAGRAEAFF.

V usage is TRBV7-3 and J usage is TRBJ2-2, with TRBD1 as a possible D gene (5 bases). Germline-derived CDR1 and CDR2 are SGHTA and FQGTGA. The CDR3 length is 15 residues. Trimming removed 2 bases at V and 4 bases at J, with 11 bases between. CDR3 DNA: TGTGCCAGCAGCTTATCCGGTAGGGGCACCGGGGAGCTGTTTTTT. The encoded protein is CASSLSGRGTGELFF.

The table lists this clone with a count of one. The genes are TRBV5-1 and TRBJ2-3, with D possibly being TRBD1 (5 bases). The CDR3 extends over 15 amino acids. Trimming pared 0 bases from V and 2 bases from J, leaving 10 bases between. The V gene's germline CDR1 is SGHRS and CDR2 YFSETQ. The CDR3 sequence: CASSLGSGHTDTQYF. The CDR3 DNA reads TGCGCCAGCAGCTTGGGTTCAGGACACACAGATACGCAGTATTTT.

This clone occurred a few times. J is TRBJ2-7 and V is TRBV5-1; D possibly corresponds to TRBD1 (5 bases). Germline V gene sequence: CDR1 SGHRS, CDR2 YFSETQ. Trimming stripped 4 bases from V and 5 bases from J, with 16 bases between. The CDR3 is 14 amino acids. The CDR3 spells CASSLTSPGNEQYF. CDR3 bases: TGCGCCAGCAGCCTGACCTCGCCAGGGAACGAGCAGTACTTC.

The V gene is TRBV5-5, the J gene TRBJ1-5; D gene uncertain. The CDR3 sequence is 18 residues long. Looked up from germline, CDR1 is SGHKS and CDR2 is YYEKEE (reference sequence). Trimming left V 1 base short and J 2 bases short, with 19 bases between. The CDR3 sequence: CASSLSFWGDGGNQPQHF. CDR3 in DNA: TGTGCCAGCAGCTTGTCGTTTTGGGGAGACGGCGGCAATCAGCCCCAGCATTTT.

V usage is TRBV7-2 and J usage is TRBJ1-5; 7 bases are shared with TRBD1. The CDR3 covers 16 residues. Germline trimming cut 5 bases from V and 7 bases from J; bases unmatched to any gene: 14. Germline CDR1 SGHTA, CDR2 FQGNSA. CDR3 bases: TGTGCCAGCAGCCCCCCGATGAATCAGGGACAGCAGCCCCAGCATTTT. This translates into CASSPPMNQGQQPQHF.

This clone has just one count. This chain links TRBV19 with TRBJ2-2; D gene unclear. From germline, CDR1 is LNHDA and CDR2 SQIVND (reference sequence). V was pared by 9 bases and J by 2 bases, with 4 bases between. This CDR3 comprises 11 residues. The CDR3 loop reads CASQNTGELFF. In nucleotides, the CDR3 is TGTGCCAGCCAAAACACCGGGGAGCTGTTTTTT.

This rearrangement joins TRBV7-2 to TRBJ1-1, with 9 nucleotides matching TRBD1. V gave up 5 bases and J gave up 4 bases; unmatched junction bases: 8. Germline V gene data show CDR1 as SGHTA and CDR2 as FQGNSA. This CDR3 spans 15 amino acids. In nucleotides, the CDR3 is TGTGCCAGCAGCGGTCGACAGGGGGGGTTCACTGAAGCTTTCTTT. Its protein product is CASSGRQGGFTEAFF.

This chain connects TRBV2 to TRBJ1-2; 7 nucleotides agree with TRBD1. This CDR3 has 15 amino acids. The V gene's germline CDR1 is SNHLY and CDR2 FYNNEI. V gave up 4 bases and J gave up 2 bases; unmatched junction bases: 7. The CDR3 bases are TGTGCCAGCAGTGTAGAGGGACAGCCAAACTATGGCTACACCTTC. Encoded protein: CASSVEGQPNYGYTF.

The chain couples TRBV4-3 to TRBJ1-2; tentatively, D is TRBD1 (5 bases). The CDR3 totals 15 residues. Trimming shortened V by 0 bases and J by 2 bases, and 10 bases separated the two germline ends. CDR1 is LGHNA, CDR2 YSLEER, per germline. The CDR3 region is CASSQDQPGNYGYTF. CDR3 sequence (DNA): TGCGCCAGCAGCCAAGATCAACCAGGGAACTATGGCTACACCTTC.

This chain connects TRBV7-2 to TRBJ2-1, with D possibly TRBD2 on 6 matching bases. Trimming took 1 base from V and 9 from J, leaving 10 bases between them. This CDR3 is 13 amino acids long. CDR1 SGHTA and CDR2 FQGNSA come from the germline V gene. Here the CDR3 DNA reads TGTGCCAGCAGCTTAGACAACGGGGGTGAGCAGTTCTTC. It encodes CASSLDNGGEQFF.

CDR3 in DNA: TGTGCCAGCAGCTTAGAAACATTCCGAAACACCATATATTTT. Protein: CASSLETFRNTIYF. The chain has TRBV11-2 and TRBJ1-3; no firm D call. The CDR3 loop spans 14 amino acids. Germline CDR1 SGHAT, CDR2 FQNNGV. The V gene lost 0 bases and the J gene lost 5 bases, with 8 bases spanning the gap.

The chain is built from TRBV5-4 and TRBJ1-2; perhaps TRBD1 as D (5 bases). The CDR3 is made up of 15 amino acids. Germline CDR1 SGHNT, CDR2 YYREEE (reference sequence). Trimming shortened V by 5 bases and J by 8 bases, and 22 bases separated the two germline ends. This CDR3 reads CASRSEVRGSIGYTF. The CDR3 DNA reads TGTGCCAGCAGATCGGAGGTACGGGGGAGCATCGGCTACACCTTC.

The chain is built from TRBV7-3 and TRBJ2-1, with 11 bases matching TRBD2. This CDR3 contains 17 residues. V shed 5 bases and J 0 bases; nucleotides not matched to a gene: 6. Germline CDR1 reads SGHTA; CDR2 reads FQGTGA. The CDR3 DNA follows: TGTGCCAGCAGCCCACAAGGGACTAGCGGCTCCTACAATGAGCAGTTCTTC. It yields the protein CASSPQGTSGSYNEQFF. Filled out from reference TRBV7-3 and TRBJ2-1, the complete variable domain reads GAGVSQTPSNKVTEKGKYVELRCDPISGHTALYWYRQSLGQGPEFLIYFQGTGAADDSGLPNDRFFAVRPEGSVSTLKIQRTERGDSAVYLCASSPQGTSGSYNEQFFGPGTRLTVL.

The rearrangement joins TRBV6-2 or TRBV6-3 to TRBJ2-7; possible D gene TRBD2, 6 bases. Germline V gene data show CDR1 as MNHEY and CDR2 as SVGEGT. The V end lost 0 bases, the J end lost 3 bases, and 12 bases lay between the germline ends. The CDR3 runs 15 residues. The CDR3 spells CASSYSRGRIYEQYF. CDR3 bases: TGTGCCAGCAGTTACTCGCGGGGCCGGATCTACGAGCAGTACTTC.

This CDR3 is CASSRFASDTQYF. DNA for the CDR3: TGTGCCAGCAGCCGGTTTGCGTCCGATACGCAGTATTTT. The J gene is TRBJ2-3, the V gene TRBV5-4, with no clear D. CDR3 length: 13 amino acids. Trimming took 4 bases from V and 6 from J, leaving 12 bases between them. Germline CDR1 reads SGHNT; CDR2 reads YYREEE (reference sequence).

The V gene is TRBV7-2, the J gene TRBJ1-1; D is possibly TRBD1 (5 bases). Germline assignment: CDR1 SGHTA and CDR2 FQGNSA. The CDR3 runs 13 residues. With 3 bases removed from V and 7 bases from J, the gap between germline ends came to 12 bases. CDR3 in amino acids: CASSFRQQGEAFF. The CDR3 DNA follows: TGTGCCAGCAGCTTTCGACAGCAGGGTGAAGCTTTCTTT. The variable domain in full, completed from reference TRBV7-2 and TRBJ1-1, reads GAGVSQSPSNKVTEKGKDVELRCDPISGHTALYWYRQSLGQGLEFLIYFQGNSAPDKSGLPSDRFSAERTGGSVSTLTIQRTQQEDSAVYLCASSFRQQGEAFFGQGTRLTVV.

The chain links TRBV11-1 to TRBJ1-1; D is unclear. In germline, CDR1 is SGHAT, CDR2 FQDESV (reference sequence). V gave up 2 bases and J gave up 0 bases, with 13 bases separating them. The CDR3 is 16 amino acids. CDR3 DNA: TGTGCCAGCAGCTTAAACGCGAGGGCCTTGAACACTGAAGCTTTCTTT. Protein sequence: CASSLNARALNTEAFF.

The V call is TRBV6-2 or TRBV6-3, the J call TRBJ2-1; TRBD2 agrees at 12 bases. CDR1 and CDR2 (germline): MNHEY, SVGEGT. The CDR3 has 15 residues. V shed 6 bases and J 6 bases; nucleotides not matched to a gene: 6. CDR3 loop: CASSLTSGGLNEQFF. The DNA for the CDR3 is TGTGCCAGCAGCCTGACTAGCGGGGGCCTCAATGAGCAGTTCTTC.

The chain links TRBV7-2 to TRBJ1-4; possible D gene TRBD1, 6 bases. V lost 4 bases, J lost 6 bases, and 15 bases lay in between. This CDR3 spans 15 amino acids. From germline, CDR1 is SGHTA and CDR2 FQGNSA. CDR3 sequence reads: CASSSSGGWDEKLFF. The CDR3 nucleotides are TGTGCCAGCAGCTCATCGGGGGGCTGGGATGAAAAACTGTTTTTT.

The V gene is TRBV27, the J gene TRBJ1-1, with D perhaps matching TRBD1 (6 bases). In germline, CDR1 is MNHEY, CDR2 SMNVEV (reference sequence). The CDR3 is 16 amino acids. Deletions cut 4 bases from V and 0 bases from J, with 15 bases between. The DNA of the CDR3 is TGTGCCAGCAGTTCCCCAACCTCAGGGGTGAACACTGAAGCTTTCTTT. Its protein is CASSSPTSGVNTEAFF.

This clone appeared once. This chain links TRBV7-7 with TRBJ2-3; D is possibly TRBD2 (6 bases). Trimming stripped 5 bases from V and 2 bases from J, with 14 bases between. The CDR3 spans 15 residues. Germline V gene lookup returns CDR1 SSHAT and CDR2 FNYEAQ (reference sequence). In DNA, the CDR3 is TGTGCCAGCAGCGCGGGACCGGAGGACACAGATACGCAGTATTTT. Encoded protein: CASSAGPEDTDTQYF.

V gene TRBV5-1 combines with J gene TRBJ2-1; TRBD2 aligns across 12 bases. There are 15 residues in the CDR3. The V and J ends lost 0 bases and 6 bases, in that order; junction bases with no gene match: 1. Germline V CDR1 and CDR2: SGHRS, YFSETQ. The CDR3 reads CASSLGLAGANEQFF. CDR3 bases: TGCGCCAGCAGCTTGGGACTAGCGGGGGCCAATGAGCAGTTCTTC.

The chain has TRBV5-1 and TRBJ2-5, with TRBD2 identical over 10 bases. Germline-derived CDR1 and CDR2 are SGHRS and YFSETQ. Trimming cost V 1 base and J 3 bases; bases outside gene matches: 3. This CDR3 has 15 amino acids. CDR3: CASSLLAGVKETQYF. The CDR3, as DNA: TGCGCCAGCAGCTTGCTAGCGGGGGTTAAAGAGACCCAGTACTTC.

This sequence joins TRBV5-1 and TRBJ1-2, with 9 bases identical to TRBD1. CDR1 SGHRS and CDR2 YFSETQ come from the germline V gene. The trim removed 3 bases at V and 1 base at J, leaving 4 bases unmatched. There are 15 residues in the CDR3. CDR3: CASSSQGAGNYGYTF. CDR3 DNA sequence: TGCGCCAGCAGCTCACAGGGGGCTGGTAACTATGGCTACACCTTC.

The chain is built from TRBV5-1 and TRBJ1-1, with a tentative D call TRBD1 (5 bases). There are 14 residues in the CDR3. The germline CDR1 and CDR2 sequences are SGHRS and YFSETQ. V was shortened by 2 bases and J by 1 base, with 9 bases between the two germline ends. The CDR3, as DNA: TGCGCCAGCAGCTTATCCGGACAGAACACTGAAGCTTTCTTT. Residues: CASSLSGQNTEAFF. Supplemented by reference TRBV5-1 and TRBJ1-1, the full variable domain reads KAGVTQTPRYLIKTRGQQVTLSCSPISGHRSVSWYQQTPGQGLQFLFEYFSETQRNKGNFPGRFSGRQFSNSRSEMNVSTLELGDSALYLCASSLSGQNTEAFFGQGTRLTVV.

The chain uses TRBV6-1 and TRBJ1-1, with unresolved D. The CDR3 runs to 16 residues. Trimming took off 3 bases at V and 3 bases at J, with 17 bases between the two ends. Germline-derived CDR1 and CDR2 are MNHNS and SASEGT. CDR3 sequence (DNA): TGTGCCAGCAGTGATTCCACTATGGGAGTTGACACTGAAGCTTTCTTT. This translates into CASSDSTMGVDTEAFF.

The chain is built from TRBV28 and TRBJ2-6, with D perhaps TRBD2 (5 bases). Between the trimmed V and J ends, which lost 6 bases and 1 base, there was a span of 7 bases. The CDR3 loop spans 14 amino acids. CDR1 is MDHEN and CDR2 is SYDVKM in the germline V gene. CDR3 amino acids: CASRRGSGANVLTF. In DNA, the CDR3 is TGTGCCAGCAGGAGAGGGTCTGGGGCCAACGTCCTGACTTTC.